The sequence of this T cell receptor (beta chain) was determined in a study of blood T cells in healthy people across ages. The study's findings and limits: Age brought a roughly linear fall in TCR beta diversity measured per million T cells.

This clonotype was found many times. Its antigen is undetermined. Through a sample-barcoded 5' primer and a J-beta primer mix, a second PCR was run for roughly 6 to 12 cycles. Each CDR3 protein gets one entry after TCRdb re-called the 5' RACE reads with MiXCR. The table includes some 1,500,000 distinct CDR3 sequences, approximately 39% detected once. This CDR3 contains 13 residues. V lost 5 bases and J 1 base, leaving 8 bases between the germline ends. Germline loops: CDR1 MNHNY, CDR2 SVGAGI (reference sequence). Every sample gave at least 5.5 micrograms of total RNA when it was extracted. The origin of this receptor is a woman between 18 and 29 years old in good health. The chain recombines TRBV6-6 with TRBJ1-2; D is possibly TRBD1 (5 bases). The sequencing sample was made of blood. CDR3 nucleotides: TGTGCCAGCAGTCGAGGGGATAACTATGGCTACACCTTC. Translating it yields CASSRGDNYGYTF.